The source of this T cell receptor beta chain is a study of response to subunit inactivated influenza vaccine. MiXCR, applied by TCRdb to the RT-PCR reads, yields one record per CDR3 protein. The top ten clones hold around 12% of a sample with roughly 160,000 distinct CDR3 sequences, approximately 10% of them seen once. Germline CDR1 reads MDHEN; CDR2 reads SYDVKM. Trimming stripped 4 bases from V and 2 bases from J, with 9 bases between. This CDR3 is 13 amino acids long. Study conclusions and caveats: The authors put forward the suggestion that each seasonal influenza vaccination may bring in only a limited number of new T cells.

This clonotype turned up a few times. Its antigen remains unidentified. This sequence was found in a man aged 45-65 years who received an inactivated influenza vaccine. The V gene is TRBV28, the J gene TRBJ2-7, with D perhaps TRBD2 (5 bases). The material was non-naive T cells sorted from PBMCs, obtained about 40 days after vaccination. The CDR3 DNA follows: TGTGCCAGCAGTTCAACCGGGACCTACGAGCAGTACTTC. Protein sequence: CASSSTGTYEQYF. Filled out from reference TRBV28 and TRBJ2-7, the complete variable domain reads DVKVTQSSRYLVKRTGEKVFLECVQDMDHENMFWYRQDPGLGLRLIYFSYDVKMKEKGDIPEGYSVSREKKERFSLILESASTNQTSMYLCASSSTGTYEQYFGPGTRLTVT.